The 14 T cell receptor beta chains in this list originate from one sample, sequenced in a study of blood T cells in healthy people across ages. With a J-beta primer mix and a sample-barcoded 5' primer, a second PCR ran roughly 6 to 11 cycles. TCRdb analysed the 5' RACE reads with MiXCR anew, one entry per CDR3 protein. The sample lists a few hundred thousand distinct CDR3 sequences, roughly half occurring once. Sample: blood. These receptors were obtained from a man aged 60-69 years in good health.

This clonotype was observed a single time. The chain couples TRBV15 to TRBJ1-5; no clear D gene. This CDR3 region has 15 residues. Between the trimmed V and J ends, which lost 5 bases and 0 bases, there was a span of 11 bases. Germline CDR1 is LNHNV and CDR2 is YYDKDF (reference sequence). Here the CDR3 DNA reads TGTGCCACCAGCTCGACGGCAGATAGCAATCAGCCCCAGCATTTT. Translated, it gives CATSSTADSNQPQHF.

This clonotype was counted ten times or more. The chain joins TRBV6-4 to TRBJ2-7, with D perhaps matching TRBD1 or TRBD2 (5 bases each). With 2 bases removed from V and 2 bases from J, the gap between germline ends came to 13 bases. CDR1 is MRHNA, CDR2 SNTAGT, per germline. The CDR3 is made up of 15 amino acids. The DNA of the CDR3 is TGTGCCAGCAGTGACCTTGGGGACGGACCCTACGAGCAGTACTTC. This gives the protein CASSDLGDGPYEQYF.

The rearrangement joins TRBV5-1 to TRBJ2-7, with TRBD1 identical over 8 bases. Losses at the gene ends were 4 bases for V and 2 bases for J; bases not matched to a gene: 8. Germline V gives CDR1 SGHRS, CDR2 YFSETQ. CDR3 length: 15 amino acids. The CDR3 reads CASSRTGGKTYEQYF. In DNA form, the CDR3 reads TGCGCCAGCAGCCGCACAGGGGGGAAGACCTACGAGCAGTACTTC.

The chain is built from TRBV12-3 or TRBV12-4 and TRBJ2-1, with TRBD1 identical over 12 bases. CDR3 length: 13 residues. This CDR3 reads CASWDRGPNEQFF. CDR3 bases: TGTGCGTCTTGGGACAGGGGGCCCAATGAGCAGTTCTTC.

This rearrangement joins TRBV3-1 to TRBJ1-5; no definite D call. The CDR3 is 13 residues long. Germline CDR1 LGHDT, CDR2 YNNKEL (reference sequence). Trimming shortened V by 5 bases and J by 3 bases, and 8 bases separated the two germline ends. CDR3 residues: CASSKVLNQPQHF. DNA of the CDR3: TGTGCCAGCAGCAAGGTCCTCAATCAGCCCCAGCATTTT.

The chain employs TRBV11-2 and TRBJ2-4; the match to TRBD2 covers 8 bases. Germline trimming cut 6 bases from V and 8 bases from J; bases unmatched to any gene: 9. The germline CDR1 and CDR2 sequences are SGHAT and FQNNGV. This CDR3 has 14 residues. The CDR3 here is CASSGAGGGDIQYF. DNA of the CDR3: TGTGCCAGCAGTGGGGCGGGAGGTGGAGACATTCAGTACTTC.

The chain employs TRBV27 and TRBJ2-1, with 7 bases fitting TRBD1. Looked up from germline, CDR1 is MNHEY and CDR2 is SMNVEV (reference sequence). J lost 4 bases, V lost 10 bases, and 22 bases had no gene match. The CDR3 is made up of 18 amino acids. The CDR3 nucleotides read TGTGCCACCAAGGGCCTTTTACCGGGACAGAATAAGTACAATGAGCAGTTCTTC. The encoded protein is CATKGLLPGQNKYNEQFF.

The rearrangement uses TRBV29-1 and TRBJ2-7; D is ambiguous. V was shortened by 4 bases and J by 1 base, with 14 bases between the two germline ends. Germline CDR1 reads SQVTM; CDR2 reads ANQGSEA. The CDR3 length is 14 residues. CDR3: CSVGGTDTSYEQYF. The CDR3 DNA reads as TGCAGCGTTGGCGGCACGGATACTTCCTACGAGCAGTACTTC.

The V gene is TRBV6-1, the J gene TRBJ1-2; D ambiguous. V lost 3 bases to trimming and J lost 7 bases, with 15 bases between them. Germline V gives CDR1 MNHNS, CDR2 SASEGT. CDR3 length: 14 residues. The chain's CDR3 is CASSEGSAGCGYTF. The CDR3 DNA is TGTGCCAGCAGTGAGGGCTCGGCGGGCTGTGGCTACACCTTC.

Points on this clonotype: This may stem from a read error, because a much larger clone lies one nucleotide away. The chain recombines TRBV9 with TRBJ1-2; maybe TRBD1 (5 bases). The V gene's germline CDR1 is SGDLS and CDR2 YYNGEE. Trimming cost V 4 bases and J 4 bases, with 14 bases left between them. CDR3 length equals 14 residues. CDR3 bases: TGTGCCAGCAGCACAACCTGGACATCCTATGGCTACACCTTC. It yields the protein CASSTTWTSYGYTF.

This chain connects TRBV27 to TRBJ2-7, with TRBD1 as a possible D gene (6 bases). V gave up 6 bases and J gave up 0 bases, with 15 bases separating them. Germline V gives CDR1 MNHEY, CDR2 SMNVEV (reference sequence). The CDR3 loop spans 15 amino acids. The CDR3 here is CASRAGTQTSYEQYF. The CDR3 nucleotides read TGTGCCAGCAGGGCCGGGACACAGACCTCCTACGAGCAGTACTTC.

The V call is TRBV27, the J call TRBJ2-1; D possibly corresponds to TRBD1 (6 bases). With 5 bases removed from V and 9 bases from J, the gap between germline ends came to 11 bases. Germline assignment: CDR1 MNHEY and CDR2 SMNVEV (reference sequence). The CDR3 runs to 12 residues. The CDR3 spells CASSSTGFEQFF. CDR3 DNA sequence: TGTGCCAGCAGTAGTACAGGGTTTGAGCAGTTCTTC.

This clonotype was found a few times. The gene calls are TRBV12-3 or TRBV12-4 and TRBJ2-4; TRBD1 might be the D (5 bases). Trimming removed 5 bases at V and 7 bases at J, with 15 bases between. This CDR3 region has 14 residues. CDR3 DNA: TGTGCCAGCAGTGCAGCCCAGGGTAGGAACATTCAGTACTTC. Its protein is CASSAAQGRNIQYF.

This clonotype has a handful of counts. J is TRBJ2-5 and V is TRBV3-1; 9 positions agree with TRBD2. Trimming removed 2 bases from V and 4 bases from J; junction bases left unmatched: 5. Germline V gene data show CDR1 as LGHDT and CDR2 as YNNKEL (reference sequence). This CDR3 comprises 15 residues. CDR3 protein: CASSQSRGGPETQYF. In nucleotides, the CDR3 is TGTGCCAGCAGCCAATCGCGGGGGGGCCCAGAGACCCAGTACTTC.